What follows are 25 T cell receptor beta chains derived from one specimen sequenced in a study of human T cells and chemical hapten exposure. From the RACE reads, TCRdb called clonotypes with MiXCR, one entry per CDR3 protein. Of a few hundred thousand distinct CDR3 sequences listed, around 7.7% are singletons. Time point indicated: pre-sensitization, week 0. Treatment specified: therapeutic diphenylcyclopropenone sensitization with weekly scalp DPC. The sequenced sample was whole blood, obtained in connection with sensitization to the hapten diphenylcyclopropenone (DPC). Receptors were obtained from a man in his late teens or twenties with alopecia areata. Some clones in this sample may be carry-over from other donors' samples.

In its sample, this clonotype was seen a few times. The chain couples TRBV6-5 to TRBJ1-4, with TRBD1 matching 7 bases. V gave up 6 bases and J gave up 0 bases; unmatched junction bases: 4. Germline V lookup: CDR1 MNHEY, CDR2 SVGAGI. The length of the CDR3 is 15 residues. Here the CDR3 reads CASSGQAATNEKLFF. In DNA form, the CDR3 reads TGTGCCAGCAGCGGACAGGCGGCAACTAATGAAAAACTGTTTTTT.

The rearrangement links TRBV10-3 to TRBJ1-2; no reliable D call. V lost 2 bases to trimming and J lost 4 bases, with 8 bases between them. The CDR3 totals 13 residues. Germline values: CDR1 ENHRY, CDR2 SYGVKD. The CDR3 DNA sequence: TGTGCCATCAGTGAGGTGGGAGGCTATGGCTACACCTTC. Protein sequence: CAISEVGGYGYTF.

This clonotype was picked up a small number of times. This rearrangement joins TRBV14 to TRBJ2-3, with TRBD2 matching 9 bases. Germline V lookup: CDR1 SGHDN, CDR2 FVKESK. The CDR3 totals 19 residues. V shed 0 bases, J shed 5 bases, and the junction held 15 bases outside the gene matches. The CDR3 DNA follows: TGTGCCAGCAGCCAAGAATACGGGGGACTAGCCTACCGCCTAGATACGCAGTATTTT. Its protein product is CASSQEYGGLAYRLDTQYF. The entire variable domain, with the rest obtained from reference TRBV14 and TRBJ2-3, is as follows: EAGVTQFPSHSVIEKGQTVTLRCDPISGHDNLYWYRRVMGKEIKFLLHFVKESKQDESGMPNNRFLAERTGGTYSTLKVQPAELEDSGVYFCASSQEYGGLAYRLDTQYFGPGTRLTVL.

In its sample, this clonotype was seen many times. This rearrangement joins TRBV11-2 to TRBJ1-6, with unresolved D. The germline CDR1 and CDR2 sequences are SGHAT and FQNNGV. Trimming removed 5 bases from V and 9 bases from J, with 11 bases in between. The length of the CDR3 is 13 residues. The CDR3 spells CASSRERGSPLHF. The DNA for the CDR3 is TGTGCCAGCAGCCGAGAACGGGGTTCACCCCTCCACTTT.

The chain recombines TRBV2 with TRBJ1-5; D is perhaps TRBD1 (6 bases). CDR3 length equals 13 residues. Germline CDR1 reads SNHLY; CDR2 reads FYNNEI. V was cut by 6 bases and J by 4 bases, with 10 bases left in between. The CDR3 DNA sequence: TGTGCCAGCAGCAGGGACATAAATCAGCCCCAGCATTTT. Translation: CASSRDINQPQHF.

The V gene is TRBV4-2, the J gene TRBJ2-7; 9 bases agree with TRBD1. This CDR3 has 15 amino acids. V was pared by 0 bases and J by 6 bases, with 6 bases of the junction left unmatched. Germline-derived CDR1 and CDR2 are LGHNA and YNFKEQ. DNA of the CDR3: TGTGCCAGCAGCCAAGAGGGACAGGGAGCGGTCGAGCAGTACTTC. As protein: CASSQEGQGAVEQYF.

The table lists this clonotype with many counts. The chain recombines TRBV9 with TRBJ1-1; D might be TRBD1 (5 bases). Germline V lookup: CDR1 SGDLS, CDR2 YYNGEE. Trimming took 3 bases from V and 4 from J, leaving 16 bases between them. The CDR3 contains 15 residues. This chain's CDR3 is CASSGSPTEFTEAFF. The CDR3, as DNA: TGTGCCAGCAGCGGGAGCCCGACAGAGTTCACTGAAGCTTTCTTT.

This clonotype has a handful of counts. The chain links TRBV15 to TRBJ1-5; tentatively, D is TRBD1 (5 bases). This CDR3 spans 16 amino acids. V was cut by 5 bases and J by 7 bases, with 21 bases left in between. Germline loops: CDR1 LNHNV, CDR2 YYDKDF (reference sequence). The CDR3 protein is CATSSSKGSGNQPQHF. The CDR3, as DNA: TGTGCCACCAGCTCCTCAAAGGGTTCAGGGAACCAGCCCCAGCATTTT.

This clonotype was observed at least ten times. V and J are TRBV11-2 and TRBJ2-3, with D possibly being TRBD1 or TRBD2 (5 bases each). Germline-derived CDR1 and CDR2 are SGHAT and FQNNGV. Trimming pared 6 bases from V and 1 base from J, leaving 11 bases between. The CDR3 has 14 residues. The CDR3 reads CASSFEGRTDTQYF. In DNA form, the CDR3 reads TGTGCCAGCAGTTTTGAGGGGCGCACAGATACGCAGTATTTT.

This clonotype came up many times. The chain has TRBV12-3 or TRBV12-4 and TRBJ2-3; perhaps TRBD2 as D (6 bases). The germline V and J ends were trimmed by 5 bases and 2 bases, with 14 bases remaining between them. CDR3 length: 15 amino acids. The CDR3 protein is CASSTRDFHTDTQYF. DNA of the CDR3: TGTGCCAGCAGTACCCGGGACTTCCACACAGATACGCAGTATTTT.

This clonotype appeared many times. The CDR3 sequence is CATSSTNRGGESEQFF. CDR3 DNA sequence: TGTGCCACCAGCAGCACCAACAGGGGTGGGGAAAGTGAGCAGTTCTTC. V gene TRBV15 combines with J gene TRBJ2-1, with 7 nucleotides matching TRBD1. V lost 3 bases to trimming and J lost 9 bases; unmatched junction nucleotides: 14. Germline-derived CDR1 and CDR2 are LNHNV and YYDKDF (reference sequence). The CDR3 sequence is 16 residues long.

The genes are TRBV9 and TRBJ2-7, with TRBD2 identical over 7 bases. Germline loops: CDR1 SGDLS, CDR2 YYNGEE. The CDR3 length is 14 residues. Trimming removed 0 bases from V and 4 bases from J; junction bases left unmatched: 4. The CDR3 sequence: CASSVGNGRYEQYF. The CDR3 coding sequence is TGTGCCAGCAGCGTAGGGAACGGGAGGTACGAGCAGTACTTC.

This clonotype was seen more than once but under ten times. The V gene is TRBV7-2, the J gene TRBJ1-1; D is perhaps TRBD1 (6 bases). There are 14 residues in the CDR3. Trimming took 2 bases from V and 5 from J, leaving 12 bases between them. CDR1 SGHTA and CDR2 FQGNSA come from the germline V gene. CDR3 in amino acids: CASSLWGQGTEAFF. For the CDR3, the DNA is TGTGCCAGCAGCTTATGGGGGCAGGGTACTGAAGCTTTCTTT.

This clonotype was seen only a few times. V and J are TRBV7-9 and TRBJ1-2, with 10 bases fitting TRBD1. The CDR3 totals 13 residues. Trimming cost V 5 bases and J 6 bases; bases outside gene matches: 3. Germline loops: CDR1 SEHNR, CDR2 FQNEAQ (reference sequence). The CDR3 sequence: CASSQTGGHGYTF. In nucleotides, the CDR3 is TGTGCCAGCAGCCAGACAGGGGGCCATGGCTACACCTTC.

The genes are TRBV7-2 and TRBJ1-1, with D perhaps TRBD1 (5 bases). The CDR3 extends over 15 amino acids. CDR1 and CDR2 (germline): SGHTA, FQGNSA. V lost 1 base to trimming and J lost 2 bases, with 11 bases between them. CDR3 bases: TGTGCCAGCAGCTTAGGATCCAGGGCTAACACTGAAGCTTTCTTT. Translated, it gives CASSLGSRANTEAFF.

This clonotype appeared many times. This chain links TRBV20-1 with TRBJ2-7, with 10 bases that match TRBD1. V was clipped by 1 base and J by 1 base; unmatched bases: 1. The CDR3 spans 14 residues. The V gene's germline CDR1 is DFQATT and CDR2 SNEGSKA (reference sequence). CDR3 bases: TGCAGTGCTAGAGGGGACAGGGGTTCCTACGAGCAGTACTTC. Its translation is CSARGDRGSYEQYF.

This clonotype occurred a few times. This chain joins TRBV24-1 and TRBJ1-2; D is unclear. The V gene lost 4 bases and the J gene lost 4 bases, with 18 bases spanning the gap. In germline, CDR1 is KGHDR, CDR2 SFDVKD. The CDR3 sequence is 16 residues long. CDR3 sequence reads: CATSDPDKPLFYGYTF. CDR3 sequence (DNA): TGTGCCACCAGTGACCCAGACAAACCGCTCTTCTATGGCTACACCTTC.

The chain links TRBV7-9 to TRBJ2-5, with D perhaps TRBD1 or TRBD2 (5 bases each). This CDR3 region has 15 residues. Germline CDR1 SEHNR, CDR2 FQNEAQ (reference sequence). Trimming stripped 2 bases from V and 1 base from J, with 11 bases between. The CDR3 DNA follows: TGTGCCAGCAGCTTATCATGGGGGTCCCAAGAGACCCAGTACTTC. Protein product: CASSLSWGSQETQYF.

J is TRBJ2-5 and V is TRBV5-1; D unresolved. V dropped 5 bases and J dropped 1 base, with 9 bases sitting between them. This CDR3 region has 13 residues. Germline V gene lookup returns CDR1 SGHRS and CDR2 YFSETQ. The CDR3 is CASSANPQETQYF. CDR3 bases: TGCGCCAGCAGTGCGAATCCCCAAGAGACCCAGTACTTC.

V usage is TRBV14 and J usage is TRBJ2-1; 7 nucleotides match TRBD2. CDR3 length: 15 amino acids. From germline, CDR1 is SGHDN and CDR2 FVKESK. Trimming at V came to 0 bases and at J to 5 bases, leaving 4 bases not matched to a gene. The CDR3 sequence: CASSQELRGNNEQFF. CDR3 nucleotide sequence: TGTGCCAGCAGCCAAGAATTGCGGGGGAACAATGAGCAGTTCTTC.

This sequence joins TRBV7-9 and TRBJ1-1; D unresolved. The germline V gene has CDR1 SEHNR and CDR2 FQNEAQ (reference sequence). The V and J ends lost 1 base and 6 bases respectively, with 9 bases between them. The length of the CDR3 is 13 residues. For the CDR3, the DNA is TGTGCCAGCAGCTTAGGGATGGGTTCTGAAGCTTTCTTT. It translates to CASSLGMGSEAFF.

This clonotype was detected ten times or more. The CDR3 here is CAISRDRGLSGANVLTF. DNA of the CDR3: TGTGCCATCAGCCGGGACAGGGGTCTCTCTGGGGCCAACGTCCTGACTTTC. The rearrangement links TRBV10-3 to TRBJ2-6; TRBD1 aligns across 10 bases. Germline values: CDR1 ENHRY, CDR2 SYGVKD. The CDR3 sequence is 17 residues long. The J segment lost 0 bases and the V segment lost 6 bases, leaving 5 bases of the junction unmatched.

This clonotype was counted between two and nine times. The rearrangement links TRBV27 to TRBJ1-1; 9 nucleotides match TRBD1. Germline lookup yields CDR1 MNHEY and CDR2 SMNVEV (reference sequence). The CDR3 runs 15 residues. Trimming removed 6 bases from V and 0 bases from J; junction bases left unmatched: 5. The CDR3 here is CASRGQGSLNTEAFF. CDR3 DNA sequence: TGTGCCAGCAGGGGACAGGGCAGCTTGAACACTGAAGCTTTCTTT.

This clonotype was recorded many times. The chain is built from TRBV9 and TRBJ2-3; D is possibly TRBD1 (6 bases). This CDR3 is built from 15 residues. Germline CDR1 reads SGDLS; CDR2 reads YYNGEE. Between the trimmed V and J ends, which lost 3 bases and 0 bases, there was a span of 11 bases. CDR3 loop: CASSGRTVSTDTQYF. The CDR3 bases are TGTGCCAGCAGCGGACGGACAGTGAGCACAGATACGCAGTATTTT.

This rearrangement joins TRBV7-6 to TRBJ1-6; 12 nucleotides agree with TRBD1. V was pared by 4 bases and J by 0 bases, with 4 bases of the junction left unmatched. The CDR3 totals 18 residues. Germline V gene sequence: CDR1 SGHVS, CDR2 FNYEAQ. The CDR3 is CASSSGTGGSSYNSPLHF. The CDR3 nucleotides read TGTGCCAGCAGCTCCGGGACAGGGGGCAGCTCCTATAATTCACCCCTCCACTTT.